This T cell receptor beta chain was recovered during a study of cytomegalovirus exposure and HLA in healthy donors. General observations from the study: In vitro testing confirmed three CMV-associated chains as specific for CMV antigens. Indistinguishable V segments, including TRBV6-2 and TRBV6-3, were excluded.

V was pared by 4 bases and J by 4 bases, with 2 bases of the junction left unmatched. The CDR3 is 14 residues long. Germline CDR1 is MNHEY and CDR2 is SVGAGI. Primers included in the PCR were 60 Vbeta and 13 Jbeta primers. Data came from immunoSEQ multiplex PCR; TCRdb stores just in-frame clones and leaves some out. The sample has 100,000 to 150,000 clones, about 80% seen once. Worth noting for this clone: The antigen remains undetermined.

Sequencing was carried out using PBMCs. The sequence was obtained from a man younger than 40 in good health and CMV-seronegative. The chain joins TRBV6-5 to TRBJ2-7; TRBD2 matches at 12 bases. The CDR3 DNA follows: TGTGCCAGCAGTTCAGGGACTAGCGGGTACGAGCAGTACTTC. Amino acids: CASSSGTSGYEQYF.